The T cell receptor beta chain described here comes from a study of CD8 T cells in Susac syndrome. The CDR3 extends over 15 amino acids. V was clipped by 2 bases and J by 7 bases, with 14 bases between them. Germline V gene lookup returns CDR1 MNHEY and CDR2 SVGAGI. RNA amounts of about 0.5 to 1 ug underwent reverse transcription with random hexamers. TCRdb re-derived calls from the immunoSEQ multiplex PCR reads in MiXCR, one entry per CDR3 protein. The data hold 200,000 or so distinct CDR3 sequences, with just under 95% observed a single time. The authors negatively isolated CD8+ and CD4+ T cells and FACS-enriched TEMRA cells.

This receptor was identified in a human donor with Susac syndrome. Sequencing was carried out using CD8+ T cells from PBMCs. The chain carries TRBV6-5 and TRBJ1-4; D unresolved. The CDR3 loop reads CASSYEGEGFEKLFF. CDR3 coding DNA: TGTGCCAGCAGTTACGAGGGTGAGGGCTTTGAAAAACTGTTTTTT.